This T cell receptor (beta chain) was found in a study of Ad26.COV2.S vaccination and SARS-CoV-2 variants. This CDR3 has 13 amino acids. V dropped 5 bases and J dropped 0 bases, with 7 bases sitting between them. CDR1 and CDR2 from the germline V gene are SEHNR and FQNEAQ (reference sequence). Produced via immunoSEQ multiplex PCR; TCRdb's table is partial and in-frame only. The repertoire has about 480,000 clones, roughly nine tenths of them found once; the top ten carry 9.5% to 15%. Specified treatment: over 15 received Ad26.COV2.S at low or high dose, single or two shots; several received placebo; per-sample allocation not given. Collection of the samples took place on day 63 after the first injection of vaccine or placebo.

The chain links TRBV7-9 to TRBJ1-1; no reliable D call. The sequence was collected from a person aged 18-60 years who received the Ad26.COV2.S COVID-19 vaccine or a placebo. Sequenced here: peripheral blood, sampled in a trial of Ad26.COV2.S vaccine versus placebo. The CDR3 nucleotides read TGTGCCAGCAGCGATAATTTGAACACTGAAGCTTTCTTT. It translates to CASSDNLNTEAFF.